These 2 T cell receptor beta chains were all obtained from the same sample, sequenced in a study of T cell responses to AZD1222 COVID-19 vaccine. The assay was immunoSEQ multiplex PCR, and TCRdb's table has in-frame clones only and misses some. The sample gives 130,000 to 150,000 clones, approximately 89% of which show up once; around 1.7% is in the top ten. The sequences come from peripheral blood, collected 28 days after the second AZD1222 dose. All receptors come from an adult who received the AZD1222 COVID-19 vaccine.

The chain is built from TRBV30 and TRBJ2-6; D unresolved. CDR1 is GTSNPN, CDR2 SVGIG, per germline (reference sequence). The V end lost 5 bases, the J end lost 2 bases, and 16 bases lay between the germline ends. The CDR3 is 16 residues long. CDR3 DNA sequence: TGTGCCTGGGGACCCCAGGCCCAAACTGGGGCCAACGTCCTGACTTTC. Encoded protein: CAWGPQAQTGANVLTF.

In the case of this clone: At one of its ends the junction is not consistent with the germline gene, which may arise from a read error. This chain joins TRBV7-9 and TRBJ2-5; 8 bases line up with TRBD2. Germline V gene sequence: CDR1 SEHNR, CDR2 FQNEAQ (reference sequence). The length of the CDR3 is 15 residues. The CDR3 coding sequence is TGTGCCAGCAGTTTAGGGAGCGGGAGCGTAGAGACCCAGTACTTC. Translation: CASSLGSGSVETQYF.